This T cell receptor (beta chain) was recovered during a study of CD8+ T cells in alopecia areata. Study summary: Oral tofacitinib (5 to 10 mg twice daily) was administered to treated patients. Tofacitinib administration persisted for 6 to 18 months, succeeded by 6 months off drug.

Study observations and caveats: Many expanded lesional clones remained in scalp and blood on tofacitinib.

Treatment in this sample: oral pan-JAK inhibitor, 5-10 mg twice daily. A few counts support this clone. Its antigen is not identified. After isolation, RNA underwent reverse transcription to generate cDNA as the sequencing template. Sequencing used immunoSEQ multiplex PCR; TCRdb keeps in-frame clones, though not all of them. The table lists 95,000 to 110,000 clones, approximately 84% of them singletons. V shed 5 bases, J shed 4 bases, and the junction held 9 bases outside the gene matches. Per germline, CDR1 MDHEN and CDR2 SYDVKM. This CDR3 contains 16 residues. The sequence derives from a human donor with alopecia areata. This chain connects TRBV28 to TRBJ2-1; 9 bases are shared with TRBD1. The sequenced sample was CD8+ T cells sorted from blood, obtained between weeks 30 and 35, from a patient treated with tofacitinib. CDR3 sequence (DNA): TGTGCCAGCAGTCCGCCCGGGACAGGGAATTACAATGAGCAGTTCTTC. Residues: CASSPPGTGNYNEQFF.